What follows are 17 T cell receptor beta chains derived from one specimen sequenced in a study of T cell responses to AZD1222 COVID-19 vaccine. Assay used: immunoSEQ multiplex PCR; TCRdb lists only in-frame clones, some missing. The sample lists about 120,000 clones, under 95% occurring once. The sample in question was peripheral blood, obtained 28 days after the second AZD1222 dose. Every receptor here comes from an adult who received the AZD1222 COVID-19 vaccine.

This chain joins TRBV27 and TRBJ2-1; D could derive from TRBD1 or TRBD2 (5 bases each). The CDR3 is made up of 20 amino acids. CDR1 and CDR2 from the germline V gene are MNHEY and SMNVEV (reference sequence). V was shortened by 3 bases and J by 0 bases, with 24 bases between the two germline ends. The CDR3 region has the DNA TGTGCCAGCAGTTTCTCCCGTCAGGGACCTTTCCTGAGCTCCTACAATGAGCAGTTCTTC. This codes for CASSFSRQGPFLSSYNEQFF.

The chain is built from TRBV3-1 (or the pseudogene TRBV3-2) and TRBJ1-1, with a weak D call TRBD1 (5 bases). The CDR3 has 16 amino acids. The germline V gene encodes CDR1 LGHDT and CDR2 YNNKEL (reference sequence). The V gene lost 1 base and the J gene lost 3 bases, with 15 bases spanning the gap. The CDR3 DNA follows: TGTGCCAGCAGCCAAGCGGCAGGGTTGGGGTACACTGAAGCTTTCTTT. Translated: CASSQAAGLGYTEAFF.

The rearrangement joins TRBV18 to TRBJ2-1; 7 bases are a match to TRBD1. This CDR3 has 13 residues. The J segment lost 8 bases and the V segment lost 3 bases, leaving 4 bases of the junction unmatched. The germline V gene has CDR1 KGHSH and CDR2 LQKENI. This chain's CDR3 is CASSPRQGDEQFF. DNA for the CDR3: TGTGCCAGCTCACCGCGACAGGGCGATGAGCAGTTCTTC.

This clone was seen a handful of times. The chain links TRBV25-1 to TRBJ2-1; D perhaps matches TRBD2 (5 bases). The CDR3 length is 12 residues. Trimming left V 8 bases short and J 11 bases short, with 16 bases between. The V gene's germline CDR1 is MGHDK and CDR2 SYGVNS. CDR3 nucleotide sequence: TGTGCCAGCGGAGTGGGAGCGGAACAGCAGTTCTTC. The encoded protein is CASGVGAEQQFF.

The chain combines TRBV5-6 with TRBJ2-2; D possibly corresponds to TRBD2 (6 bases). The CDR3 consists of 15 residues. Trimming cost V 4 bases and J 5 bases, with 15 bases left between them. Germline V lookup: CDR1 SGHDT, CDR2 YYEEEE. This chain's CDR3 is CASSPGLHGTGELFF. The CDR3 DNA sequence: TGTGCCAGCAGCCCTGGACTACACGGAACCGGGGAGCTGTTTTTT.

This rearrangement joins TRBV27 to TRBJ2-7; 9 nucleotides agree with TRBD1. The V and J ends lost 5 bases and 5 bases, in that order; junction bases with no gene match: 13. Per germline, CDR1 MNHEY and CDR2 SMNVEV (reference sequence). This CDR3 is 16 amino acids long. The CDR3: CASSPWTGTGLNEQYF. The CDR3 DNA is TGTGCCAGCAGTCCTTGGACCGGGACAGGGTTGAACGAGCAGTACTTC.

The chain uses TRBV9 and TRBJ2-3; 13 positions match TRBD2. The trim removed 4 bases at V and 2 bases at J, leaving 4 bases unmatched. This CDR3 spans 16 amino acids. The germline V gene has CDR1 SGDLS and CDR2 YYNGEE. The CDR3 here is CASSPTSGRNTDTQYF. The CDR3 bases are TGTGCCAGCAGCCCGACTAGCGGGAGGAACACAGATACGCAGTATTTT. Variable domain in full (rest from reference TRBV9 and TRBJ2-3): DSGVTQTPKHLITATGQRVTLRCSPRSGDLSVYWYQQSLDQGLQFLIQYYNGEERAKGNILERFSAQQFPDLHSELNLSSLELGDSALYFCASSPTSGRNTDTQYFGPGTRLTVL.

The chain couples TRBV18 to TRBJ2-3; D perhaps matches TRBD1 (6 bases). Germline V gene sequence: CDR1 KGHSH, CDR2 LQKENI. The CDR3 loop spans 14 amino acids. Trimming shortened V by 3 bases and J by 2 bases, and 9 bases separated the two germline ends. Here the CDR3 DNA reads TGTGCCAGCTCACCGAGGACAGCCACAGATACGCAGTATTTT. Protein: CASSPRTATDTQYF. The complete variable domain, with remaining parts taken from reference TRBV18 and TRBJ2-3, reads NAGVMQNPRHLVRRRGQEARLRCSPMKGHSHVYWYRQLPEEGLKFMVYLQKENIIDESGMPKERFSAEFPKEGPSILRIQQVVRGDSAAYFCASSPRTATDTQYFGPGTRLTVL.

The CDR3 region has the DNA TGTGCCAGCAGTTCTCGGGGAGCGGGGGACCAAGAGACCCAGTACTTC. Amino acids: CASSSRGAGDQETQYF. The rearrangement links TRBV27 to TRBJ2-5; 8 bases are shared with TRBD2. This CDR3 region has 16 residues. The V gene's germline CDR1 is MNHEY and CDR2 SMNVEV (reference sequence). The V and J ends lost 4 bases and 0 bases, in that order; junction bases with no gene match: 7.

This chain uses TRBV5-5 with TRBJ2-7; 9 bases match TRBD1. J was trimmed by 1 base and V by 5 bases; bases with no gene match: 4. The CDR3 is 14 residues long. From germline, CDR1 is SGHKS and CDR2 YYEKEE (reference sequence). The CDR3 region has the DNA TGTGCCAGCAGTCCCGGGACAGGGTCCTACGAGCAGTACTTC. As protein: CASSPGTGSYEQYF.

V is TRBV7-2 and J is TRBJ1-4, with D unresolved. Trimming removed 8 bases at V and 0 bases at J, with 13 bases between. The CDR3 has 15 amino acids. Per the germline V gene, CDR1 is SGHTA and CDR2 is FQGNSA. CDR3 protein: CASAGQVATNEKLFF. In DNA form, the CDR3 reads TGTGCCAGCGCTGGCCAGGTAGCAACTAATGAAAAACTGTTTTTT. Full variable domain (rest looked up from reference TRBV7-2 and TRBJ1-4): GAGVSQSPSNKVTEKGKDVELRCDPISGHTALYWYRQSLGQGLEFLIYFQGNSAPDKSGLPSDRFSAERTGGSVSTLTIQRTQQEDSAVYLCASAGQVATNEKLFFGSGTQLSVL.

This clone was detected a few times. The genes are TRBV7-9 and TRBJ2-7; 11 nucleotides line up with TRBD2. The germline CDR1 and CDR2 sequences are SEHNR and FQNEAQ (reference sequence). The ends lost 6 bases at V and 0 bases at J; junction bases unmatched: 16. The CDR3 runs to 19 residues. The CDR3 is CASSKPSGRPYLPSYEQYF. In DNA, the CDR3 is TGTGCCAGCAGTAAGCCTAGCGGGAGGCCTTACTTACCCTCCTACGAGCAGTACTTC.

The CDR3 coding sequence is TGTGCCAGCACTTGGCGGACAGTTCATGAAGCTTTCTTT. Translated: CASTWRTVHEAFF. This chain uses TRBV28 with TRBJ1-1; D possibly corresponds to TRBD1 (6 bases). The ends were cut back, 7 bases at V and 7 bases at J, with 16 bases in the middle. The CDR3 covers 13 residues. The germline gives CDR1 MDHEN, CDR2 SYDVKM.

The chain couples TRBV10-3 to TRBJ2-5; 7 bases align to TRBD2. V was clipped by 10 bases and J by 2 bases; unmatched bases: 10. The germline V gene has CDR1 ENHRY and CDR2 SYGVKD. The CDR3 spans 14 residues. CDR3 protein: CATSSGILQETQYF. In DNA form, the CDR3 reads TGTGCCACCTCTAGCGGAATCCTTCAAGAGACCCAGTACTTC.

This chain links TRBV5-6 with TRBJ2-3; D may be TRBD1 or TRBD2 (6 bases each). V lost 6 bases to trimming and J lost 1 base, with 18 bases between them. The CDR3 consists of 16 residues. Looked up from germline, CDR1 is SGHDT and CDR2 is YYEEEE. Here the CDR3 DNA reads TGTGCCAGCACCAACTACCGGGGGCGCGGCACAGATACGCAGTATTTT. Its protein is CASTNYRGRGTDTQYF.

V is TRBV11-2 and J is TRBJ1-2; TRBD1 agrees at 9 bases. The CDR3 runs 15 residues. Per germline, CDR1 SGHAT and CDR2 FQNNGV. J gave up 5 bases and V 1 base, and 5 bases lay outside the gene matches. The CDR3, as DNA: TGTGCCAGCAGCTTAGTCCCTGGACAGGGGTATGGCTACACCTTC. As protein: CASSLVPGQGYGYTF.

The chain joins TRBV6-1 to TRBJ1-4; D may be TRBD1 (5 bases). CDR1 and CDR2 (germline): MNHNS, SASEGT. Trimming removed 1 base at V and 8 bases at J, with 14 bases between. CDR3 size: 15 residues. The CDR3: CASSEVGHEGEKLFF. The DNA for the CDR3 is TGTGCCAGCAGTGAAGTTGGCCACGAGGGGGAAAAACTGTTTTTT.